The text below deals with one TCR beta chain. Its matching antigen is unknown. The CDR3 sequence is 15 residues long. Per germline, CDR1 SSHAT and CDR2 FNYEAQ (reference sequence). Trimming shortened V by 5 bases and J by 0 bases, and 12 bases separated the two germline ends. Reverse transcribing all isolated RNA meant expressed TCRB transcripts were sequenced. Clones were read by immunoSEQ multiplex PCR, and TCRdb kept only the in-frame ones, dropping some. This table has about 260,000 clones, 68% appearing once. The record originates from a study of beta chain features in type 1 diabetes. Purity exceeding 98% was reached by all sorted populations. Study-level findings and limits: Any HLA effect on TCRB rearrangement was left unresolved by small sub-analyses. Since sequencing was performed on cDNA, cells with high TCR expression could be over-represented. In all four CD4+ subsets, TCRB CDR3 length was significantly, moderately reduced in type 1 diabetes.

The genes are TRBV7-7 and TRBJ2-3; TRBD2 might be the D (5 bases). This receptor was obtained from a man in his thirties or forties in good health. The sequencing input was naive CD4+ T cells from blood. DNA of the CDR3: TGTGCCAGCAGCGAGGGTACCCATAGCACAGATACGCAGTATTTT. Translating gives CASSEGTHSTDTQYF.